What follows are 7 T cell receptor beta chains derived from one specimen sequenced in a study of T cell responses to AZD1222 COVID-19 vaccine (dated by TCRdb to the early 2020s). The library was obtained by the immunoSEQ multiplex PCR assay. TCRdb took this table from immuneACCESS and kept in-frame rearrangements with V and J called. Such tables lack part of the clones; where checked against another copy, unresolved V genes explain under half of the gap, and the rest is unexplained. Here the sample has about 86,000 clones; 88% occur a single time. The top ten hold about a tenth of the sample. Per the publication, the time point label means: baseline before first vaccination. The treatment or condition label here, explained by the study, means: meningococcal conjugate vaccine given as trial control. The sequencing used peripheral blood, collected on day 0 of MenACWY control vaccination. These receptors originate from an adult in good health.

The chain combines TRBV27 with TRBJ2-7; tentatively, D is TRBD1 (6 bases). Trimming took off 4 bases at V and 2 bases at J, with 21 bases between the two ends. The CDR3 length is 17 residues. The germline gives CDR1 MNHEY, CDR2 SMNVEV (reference sequence). The CDR3 DNA follows: TGTGCCAGCAGTTCCCCCCTACAGGGCTTAGAACCCTACGAGCAGTACTTC. It encodes CASSSPLQGLEPYEQYF.

The chain employs TRBV9 and TRBJ1-5, with TRBD1 as a possible D gene (6 bases). Germline loops: CDR1 SGDLS, CDR2 YYNGEE. Deletions cut 4 bases from V and 3 bases from J, with 14 bases between. CDR3 length equals 15 residues. The CDR3 loop reads CASSQAGGYNQPQHF. DNA for the CDR3: TGTGCCAGCAGCCAGGCGGGGGGCTACAATCAGCCCCAGCATTTT.

The gene calls are TRBV5-5 and TRBJ1-4; D is perhaps TRBD1 (6 bases). Trimming cost V 0 bases and J 8 bases, with 11 bases left between them. CDR3 length: 14 amino acids. CDR1 and CDR2 (germline): SGHKS, YYEKEE (reference sequence). CDR3 loop: CASSLGGQGEKLFF. CDR3 coding DNA: TGTGCCAGCAGCTTGGGCGGGCAGGGGGAAAAACTGTTTTTT. The entire variable domain, with the rest obtained from reference TRBV5-5 and TRBJ1-4, is as follows: DAGVTQSPTHLIKTRGQQVTLRCSPISGHKSVSWYQQVLGQGPQFIFQYYEKEERGRGNFPDRFSARQFPNYSSELNVNALLLGDSALYLCASSLGGQGEKLFFGSGTQLSVL.

The chain is built from TRBV13 and TRBJ2-1; D remains unclear. Germline-derived CDR1 and CDR2 are PRHDT and FYEKMQ (reference sequence). V was pared by 4 bases and J by 0 bases, with 10 bases between. The CDR3 has 15 amino acids. CDR3 nucleotide sequence: TGTGCCAGCAGCTCCTCCCGGTCCTCCTACAATGAGCAGTTCTTC. Residues: CASSSSRSSYNEQFF.

This clone was detected once. This rearrangement joins TRBV30 to TRBJ1-1; maybe TRBD1 (5 bases). V dropped 2 bases and J dropped 11 bases, with 18 bases sitting between them. Germline V gene data show CDR1 as GTSNPN and CDR2 as SVGIG (reference sequence). The CDR3 has 13 residues. The CDR3 region is CAWSYGGTGRAFF. Here the CDR3 DNA reads TGTGCCTGGAGTTACGGGGGTACAGGTAGGGCTTTCTTT.

The chain employs TRBV30 and TRBJ1-2; D is unclear. Trimming pared 0 bases from V and 1 base from J, leaving 6 bases between. The CDR3 has 13 residues. The germline V gene has CDR1 GTSNPN and CDR2 SVGIG (reference sequence). CDR3 in amino acids: CAWSVYNNYGYTF. The CDR3 nucleotides are TGTGCCTGGAGTGTATACAATAACTATGGCTACACCTTC.

The V call is TRBV4-2, the J call TRBJ1-6; no clear D. The CDR3 is made up of 15 amino acids. Trimming took off 2 bases at V and 6 bases at J, with 11 bases between the two ends. In germline, CDR1 is LGHNA, CDR2 YNFKEQ. CDR3 coding DNA: TGTGCCAGCAGCCAAACTCAAGGGCTTAATTCACCCCTCCACTTT. This encodes CASSQTQGLNSPLHF.